One and the same sample provided the 11 T cell receptor beta chains below, sequenced in a study of T cell repertoires and HLA-DP antigens. No antigen is known for these receptors. This table comes from immunoSEQ multiplex PCR, and its TCRdb copy is limited to in-frame clones, with some not included. This table holds over 100,000 clones, 80% to 95% found once. The material sequenced was CD4+ T cells from PBMCs. Source of these receptors: a woman under 30 in good health and CMV-seronegative.

The V gene is TRBV5-5, the J gene TRBJ1-6; unclear D gene. The CDR3 extends over 15 amino acids. V lost 6 bases, J lost 2 bases, and 12 bases lay in between. The germline V gene has CDR1 SGHKS and CDR2 YYEKEE (reference sequence). CDR3 loop: CASNALEAYNSPLHF. The DNA of the CDR3 is TGTGCCAGCAACGCCTTGGAGGCCTATAATTCACCCCTCCACTTT.

This chain connects TRBV5-6 to TRBJ1-1; D remains ambiguous. CDR1 and CDR2 (germline): SGHDT, YYEEEE. This CDR3 has 13 amino acids. Trimming cost V 7 bases and J 1 base, with 11 bases left between them. The CDR3 loop is CASGLLGNTEAFF. CDR3 nucleotide sequence: TGTGCCAGCGGTCTCTTGGGGAACACTGAAGCTTTCTTT.

The chain is built from TRBV27 and TRBJ2-7; 7 bases match TRBD1. This CDR3 has 14 amino acids. Trimming at V came to 4 bases and at J to 7 bases, leaving 10 bases not matched to a gene. CDR1 and CDR2 (germline): MNHEY, SMNVEV (reference sequence). CDR3 bases: TGTGCCAGCAGTTCTCCCGGGACAGCCGGAGAGCAGTACTTC. It codes for CASSSPGTAGEQYF.

This chain links TRBV30 with TRBJ2-3; TRBD2 is a possible D gene (6 bases). V was cut by 2 bases and J by 4 bases, with 13 bases left in between. Looked up from germline, CDR1 is GTSNPN and CDR2 is SVGIG (reference sequence). There are 14 residues in the CDR3. The CDR3 region is CAWSSSTRADTQYF. The CDR3 nucleotides read TGTGCCTGGAGTTCCTCGACTAGAGCAGATACGCAGTATTTT.

This chain links TRBV30 with TRBJ2-1; D not certain. CDR3 length equals 12 residues. Trimming took 2 bases from V and 2 from J, leaving 4 bases between them. Germline CDR1 and CDR2: GTSNPN and SVGIG (reference sequence). This chain's CDR3 is CAWSITYNEQFF. The CDR3 region has the DNA TGTGCCTGGAGTATAACCTACAATGAGCAGTTCTTC.

The chain employs TRBV19 and TRBJ1-1, with a possible D match to TRBD1 (6 bases). Germline loops: CDR1 LNHDA, CDR2 SQIVND (reference sequence). V was shortened by 6 bases and J by 0 bases, with 11 bases between the two germline ends. This CDR3 region has 14 residues. CDR3 region: CASSGQILNTEAFF. CDR3 nucleotide sequence: TGTGCCAGTAGCGGACAGATATTGAACACTGAAGCTTTCTTT. Full variable domain (missing parts from reference TRBV19 and TRBJ1-1): DGGITQSPKYLFRKEGQNVTLSCEQNLNHDAMYWYRQDPGQGLRLIYYSQIVNDFQKGDIAEGYSVSREKKESFPLTVTSAQKNPTAFYLCASSGQILNTEAFFGQGTRLTVV.

The CDR3 DNA sequence: TGTGCCAGCCTGCCATCGGGGCGCCCCACAGATACGCAGTATTTT. Encoded protein: CASLPSGRPTDTQYF. The chain carries TRBV25-1 and TRBJ2-3; D possibly matches TRBD1 or TRBD2 (5 bases each). The V end lost 8 bases, the J end lost 2 bases, and 17 bases lay between the germline ends. From germline, CDR1 is MGHDK and CDR2 SYGVNS. This CDR3 spans 15 amino acids.

The V and J genes are TRBV19 and TRBJ1-5; D remains unclear. Germline CDR1 is LNHDA and CDR2 is SQIVND (reference sequence). The CDR3 is 12 amino acids. The ends were cut back, 3 bases at V and 10 bases at J, with 10 bases in the middle. CDR3 amino acids: CASSIRGNPQHF. As DNA, the CDR3 is TGTGCCAGTAGTATTAGAGGGAATCCCCAGCATTTT. Full variable domain (outside the CDR3, taken from reference TRBV19 and TRBJ1-5): DGGITQSPKYLFRKEGQNVTLSCEQNLNHDAMYWYRQDPGQGLRLIYYSQIVNDFQKGDIAEGYSVSREKKESFPLTVTSAQKNPTAFYLCASSIRGNPQHFGDGTRLSIL.

The V gene is TRBV28, the J gene TRBJ1-1; TRBD1 agrees at 7 bases. The length of the CDR3 is 14 residues. Losses at the gene ends were 5 bases for V and 1 base for J; bases not matched to a gene: 4. Germline V gene lookup returns CDR1 MDHEN and CDR2 SYDVKM. The CDR3 nucleotides read TGTGCCAGCAGTAGCAGGGGGTGGAACACTGAAGCTTTCTTT. Its protein is CASSSRGWNTEAFF.

The chain joins TRBV2 to TRBJ2-5; D possibly matches TRBD1 or TRBD2 (5 bases each). This CDR3 comprises 17 residues. Germline V CDR1 and CDR2: SNHLY, FYNNEI. V was trimmed by 9 bases and J by 4 bases, leaving 27 bases between them. DNA of the CDR3: TGTGCCAGTACACGTTTGGTTTTGGGGCAGCGGCGAGAGACCCAGTACTTC. Translated: CASTRLVLGQRRETQYF.

The V call is TRBV10-3, the J call TRBJ2-4; no reliable D call. CDR1 and CDR2 from the germline V gene are ENHRY and SYGVKD. The CDR3 totals 12 residues. V was pared by 8 bases and J by 4 bases, with 9 bases between. CDR3 DNA sequence: TGTGCCATCGGTCGTGAAAAAAACATTCAGTACTTC. It codes for CAIGREKNIQYF.